This entry lists 25 T cell receptor beta chains sequenced from one sample in a study of T-cell memory formation after mild COVID-19. A single record per CDR3 protein comes from TCRdb applying MiXCR to the 5' RACE reads. The sample yields 110,000 to 150,000 distinct CDR3 sequences, 11% to 15% seen once. Sequencing used PBMCs or a T cell subset sorted from them (not recorded which). The origin of the receptors is an adult woman who had mild COVID-19 (a few samples of this study predate the infection). Cell type and time point are not known.

The genes are TRBV7-9 and TRBJ2-2; no reliable D call. The length of the CDR3 is 12 residues. From germline, CDR1 is SEHNR and CDR2 FQNEAQ (reference sequence). Trimming took off 4 bases at V and 5 bases at J, with 5 bases between the two ends. The CDR3 nucleotides are TGTGCCAGCAGCTCCTATACCGGGGAGCTGTTTTTT. The encoded protein is CASSSYTGELFF.

The chain links TRBV11-1 to TRBJ1-1; D possibly corresponds to TRBD1 (5 bases). Trimming cost V 5 bases and J 6 bases, with 13 bases left between them. Germline CDR1 is SGHAT and CDR2 is FQDESV (reference sequence). This CDR3 region has 13 residues. CDR3 DNA sequence: TGTGCCAGCAGCCTCCGGGACGGCCCTGAAGCTTTCTTT. This encodes CASSLRDGPEAFF.

This clonotype was seen more than once but under ten times. The chain uses TRBV28 and TRBJ2-7; D uncertain. The germline V gene encodes CDR1 MDHEN and CDR2 SYDVKM. V was clipped by 5 bases and J by 3 bases, with 5 bases between them. The CDR3 extends over 11 amino acids. The CDR3: CASSRYYEQYF. The DNA of the CDR3 is TGTGCCAGCAGTCGGTACTACGAGCAGTACTTC.

This clonotype was seen many times. This chain connects TRBV10-3 to TRBJ1-2, with TRBD1 identical over 9 bases. The CDR3 totals 14 residues. J gave up 7 bases and V 5 bases, and 8 bases lay outside the gene matches. Germline loops: CDR1 ENHRY, CDR2 SYGVKD. This CDR3 is CAISWTGELSGYTF. The CDR3 region has the DNA TGTGCCATCAGTTGGACAGGGGAGCTGTCTGGCTACACCTTC.

This clonotype has just a few counts. V is TRBV27 and J is TRBJ2-1; 7 bases are a match to TRBD1. Losses at the gene ends were 0 bases for V and 12 bases for J; bases not matched to a gene: 14. Germline V gene lookup returns CDR1 MNHEY and CDR2 SMNVEV (reference sequence). This CDR3 is built from 16 residues. The CDR3 region is CASSLSTPGGRPLQFF. DNA for the CDR3: TGTGCCAGCAGTTTATCCACCCCAGGGGGACGCCCGTTGCAGTTCTTC.

J is TRBJ2-5 and V is TRBV27, with D perhaps assigned TRBD1 or TRBD2 (7 bases each). V dropped 1 base and J dropped 5 bases, with 11 bases sitting between them. The CDR3 spans 14 residues. Germline V CDR1 and CDR2: MNHEY, SMNVEV (reference sequence). In nucleotides, the CDR3 is TGTGCCAGCAGTTTATATCAGGGGGGGGAGACCCAGTACTTC. Its protein product is CASSLYQGGETQYF.

This clonotype was counted only a few times. This rearrangement joins TRBV7-9 to TRBJ2-3; a possible D gene is TRBD2 (6 bases). The CDR3 extends over 15 amino acids. V shed 5 bases and J shed 1 base, with 13 bases lying between them. CDR1 SEHNR and CDR2 FQNEAQ come from the germline V gene (reference sequence). CDR3 DNA sequence: TGTGCCAGCAGCCTTCTTAGCGGCGGCACAGATACGCAGTATTTT. Residues: CASSLLSGGTDTQYF. The full variable domain, in which reference TRBV7-9 and TRBJ2-3 provide the parts outside the CDR3, is DTGVSQNPRHKITKRGQNVTFRCDPISEHNRLYWYRQTLGQGPEFLTYFQNEAQLEKSRLLSDRFSAERPKGSFSTLEIQRTEQGDSAMYLCASSLLSGGTDTQYFGPGTRLTVL.

The sample holds a few counts of this clonotype. The chain carries TRBV30 and TRBJ1-2; D is ambiguous. The CDR3 is 12 amino acids. Germline V CDR1 and CDR2: GTSNPN, SVGIG (reference sequence). V shed 1 base and J shed 4 bases, with 7 bases lying between them. CDR3 region: CAWSEGPYGYTF. CDR3 DNA: TGTGCCTGGAGTGAGGGCCCCTATGGCTACACCTTC.

The chain recombines TRBV5-1 with TRBJ1-3; weak D call: TRBD1 (6 bases). Germline assignment: CDR1 SGHRS and CDR2 YFSETQ. Deletions cut 5 bases from V and 1 base from J, with 13 bases between. The CDR3 length is 15 residues. The CDR3 nucleotides read TGCGCCAGCAGTACAGGGTTCTCATCTGGAAACACCATATATTTT. Translation gives CASSTGFSSGNTIYF.

The chain is built from TRBV7-9 and TRBJ2-7; weak D call: TRBD1 (6 bases). Trimming took off 5 bases at V and 2 bases at J, with 13 bases between the two ends. Germline CDR1 and CDR2: SEHNR and FQNEAQ (reference sequence). The CDR3 consists of 14 residues. The CDR3 reads CASSAPGTTYEQYF. The DNA for the CDR3 is TGTGCCAGCAGCGCGCCCGGGACAACCTACGAGCAGTACTTC.

This clonotype was seen repeatedly, ten times or more. The chain is built from TRBV12-3 or TRBV12-4 and TRBJ2-2, with 11 nucleotides matching TRBD1. The length of the CDR3 is 17 residues. V trimming: 6 bases; J trimming: 4 bases; junction bases outside the gene matches: 10. The CDR3, as DNA: TGTGCCAGCAGCACCCCCGGGACAGGGGGATTCACCGGGGAGCTGTTTTTT. Amino acids: CASSTPGTGGFTGELFF.

The chain combines TRBV9 with TRBJ1-2; no definite D call. The CDR3 consists of 14 residues. The germline gives CDR1 SGDLS, CDR2 YYNGEE. The ends were cut back, 4 bases at V and 4 bases at J, with 14 bases in the middle. DNA for the CDR3: TGTGCCAGCAGCCCAGCTAGCGCACTCTATGGCTACACCTTC. Protein sequence: CASSPASALYGYTF.

The chain recombines TRBV6-6 with TRBJ1-5; D may be TRBD1 (6 bases). The ends were cut back, 6 bases at V and 7 bases at J, with 13 bases in the middle. The germline CDR1 and CDR2 sequences are MNHNY and SVGAGI (reference sequence). The CDR3 sequence is 13 residues long. CDR3 amino acids: CASSYRDVQPQHF. CDR3 nucleotides: TGTGCCAGCAGCTACAGGGATGTGCAGCCCCAGCATTTT.

V is TRBV6-6 and J is TRBJ2-7; D unresolved. Trimming left V 5 bases short and J 2 bases short, with 13 bases between. This CDR3 contains 14 residues. The germline V gene encodes CDR1 MNHNY and CDR2 SVGAGI (reference sequence). CDR3 region: CASSPDLATYEQYF. CDR3 in DNA: TGTGCCAGCAGTCCCGACCTGGCCACCTACGAGCAGTACTTC.

This clonotype was detected a few times. V usage is TRBV9 and J usage is TRBJ1-2; D is uncertain. V was shortened by 0 bases and J by 8 bases, with 5 bases between the two germline ends. In germline, CDR1 is SGDLS, CDR2 YYNGEE. This CDR3 is 11 amino acids long. CDR3 region: CASSVGSGYTF. CDR3 DNA: TGTGCCAGCAGCGTAGGATCCGGCTACACCTTC.

The chain links TRBV9 to TRBJ1-1; D is uncertain. Germline assignment: CDR1 SGDLS and CDR2 YYNGEE. Trimming removed 3 bases at V and 4 bases at J, with 10 bases between. This CDR3 is 13 amino acids long. The CDR3: CASSGFDSTEAFF. For the CDR3, the DNA is TGTGCCAGCAGCGGATTCGACTCCACTGAAGCTTTCTTT.

This clonotype has only a few counts. This chain links TRBV9 with TRBJ2-3; 7 bases are shared with TRBD1. The CDR3 extends over 14 amino acids. From germline, CDR1 is SGDLS and CDR2 YYNGEE. V gave up 5 bases and J gave up 0 bases; unmatched junction bases: 3. The CDR3, as DNA: TGTGCCAGCAGGACAGGGCCGAGCACAGATACGCAGTATTTT. Translation: CASRTGPSTDTQYF.

There are a few counts of this clonotype. The rearrangement joins TRBV11-2 to TRBJ1-1; no reliable D call. CDR1 and CDR2 from the germline V gene are SGHAT and FQNNGV. The CDR3 sequence is 12 residues long. V was trimmed by 4 bases and J by 4 bases, leaving 7 bases between them. CDR3 bases: TGTGCCAGCAGCTCTGGATCCACTGAAGCTTTCTTT. It is translated as CASSSGSTEAFF.

The gene calls are TRBV20-1 and TRBJ2-7; TRBD2 aligns across 7 bases. V was pared by 1 base and J by 4 bases, with 10 bases of the junction left unmatched. The CDR3 runs to 15 residues. CDR1 DFQATT and CDR2 SNEGSKA come from the germline V gene (reference sequence). The CDR3 region is CSARGQKGLPYEQYF. DNA of the CDR3: TGCAGTGCTAGAGGACAAAAGGGACTACCGTACGAGCAGTACTTC.

This clonotype was found a few times. The rearrangement joins TRBV13 to TRBJ1-2; TRBD1 matches at 7 bases. CDR3 length equals 14 residues. Per the germline V gene, CDR1 is PRHDT and CDR2 is FYEKMQ (reference sequence). The junction had 4 bases not matched to a gene; V was cut back by 2 bases and J by 4 bases. The CDR3 here is CASSLNTGAYGYTF. The CDR3 DNA reads TGTGCCAGCAGCTTAAATACAGGGGCCTATGGCTACACCTTC. The variable domain in full, with the rest retrieved from reference TRBV13 and TRBJ1-2, is AAGVIQSPRHLIKEKRETATLKCYPIPRHDTVYWYQQGPGQDPQFLISFYEKMQSDKGSIPDRFSAQQFSDYHSELNMSSLELGDSALYFCASSLNTGAYGYTFGSGTRLTVV.

The V call is TRBV12-3 or TRBV12-4, the J call TRBJ2-1; maybe TRBD2 (5 bases). The CDR3 has 14 amino acids. Trimming took 0 bases from V and 4 from J, leaving 7 bases between them. This chain's CDR3 is CASSLAPGYNEQFF. Written as DNA, the CDR3 is TGTGCCAGCAGTTTAGCCCCGGGGTACAATGAGCAGTTCTTC.

The gene calls are TRBV19 and TRBJ2-7; 10 bases align to TRBD1. Germline V gene lookup returns CDR1 LNHDA and CDR2 SQIVND (reference sequence). After removal of 6 bases from V and 6 bases from J, the junction contained 8 bases not matched to a gene. CDR3 length: 14 amino acids. CDR3 residues: CASSRQGALREQYF. The CDR3 DNA sequence: TGTGCCAGTAGCAGACAGGGGGCTTTGCGCGAGCAGTACTTC.

The chain carries TRBV7-2 and TRBJ2-7; 10 bases line up with TRBD1. The CDR3 consists of 15 residues. The junction had 7 bases not matched to a gene; V was cut back by 5 bases and J by 3 bases. Germline-derived CDR1 and CDR2 are SGHTA and FQGNSA. CDR3 sequence reads: CASSPGTGARYEQYF. The CDR3 coding sequence is TGTGCCAGCAGCCCCGGGACAGGGGCTCGCTACGAGCAGTACTTC.

This clonotype was counted a few times. The CDR3 coding sequence is TGCGCCAGCAGCTTGCTGGCAGAGCGGGGGATCCACTACAATGAGCAGTTCTTC. Protein sequence: CASSLLAERGIHYNEQFF. The V and J genes are TRBV5-1 and TRBJ2-1; 8 nucleotides agree with TRBD2. Trimming cost V 1 base and J 3 bases; bases outside gene matches: 12. CDR1 and CDR2 from the germline V gene are SGHRS and YFSETQ. The CDR3 runs to 18 residues.

The chain employs TRBV4-3 and TRBJ2-3; D ambiguous. Trimming stripped 4 bases from V and 0 bases from J, with 14 bases between. CDR1 and CDR2 (germline): LGHNA, YSLEER. The CDR3 covers 16 residues. This CDR3 reads CASSRSVGGSTDTQYF. In nucleotides, the CDR3 is TGCGCCAGCAGCCGTTCGGTTGGCGGCAGCACAGATACGCAGTATTTT.